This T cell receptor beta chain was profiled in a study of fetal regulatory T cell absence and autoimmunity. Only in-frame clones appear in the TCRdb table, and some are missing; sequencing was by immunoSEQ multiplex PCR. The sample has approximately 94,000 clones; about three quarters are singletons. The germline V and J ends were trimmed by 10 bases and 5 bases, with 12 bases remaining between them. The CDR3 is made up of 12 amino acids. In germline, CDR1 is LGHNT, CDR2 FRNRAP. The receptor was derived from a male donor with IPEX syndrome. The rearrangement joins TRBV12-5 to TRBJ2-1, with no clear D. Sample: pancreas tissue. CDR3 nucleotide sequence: TGTGCTACCTCCCGGATTGACAATGAGCAGTTCTTC. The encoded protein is CATSRIDNEQFF.